The source of this T cell receptor (beta chain) is a study of OX40 agonist ivuxolimab in advanced cancers. Only in-frame clones appear in the TCRdb table, and some are missing; sequencing was by immunoSEQ multiplex PCR. This sample yields approximately 65,000 clones, of which about 92% are seen a single time; about 0.66% belongs to the top ten. This TCR came from an adult with an advanced solid tumor such as melanoma, head and neck, liver or kidney cancer. The specimen comprised CD4+ or CD8+ T cells sorted from blood, sampled in a trial of the OX40 agonist ivuxolimab.

DNA for the CDR3: TGTGCCAGTAGTCCACGGGACTTGAGCGGAGGCTACACCTTC. This codes for CASSPRDLSGGYTF. The chain links TRBV19 to TRBJ1-2, with D possibly matching TRBD1 (5 bases). The CDR3 consists of 14 residues. V was clipped by 5 bases and J by 8 bases, with 18 bases between them. Germline V gene sequence: CDR1 LNHDA, CDR2 SQIVND (reference sequence).